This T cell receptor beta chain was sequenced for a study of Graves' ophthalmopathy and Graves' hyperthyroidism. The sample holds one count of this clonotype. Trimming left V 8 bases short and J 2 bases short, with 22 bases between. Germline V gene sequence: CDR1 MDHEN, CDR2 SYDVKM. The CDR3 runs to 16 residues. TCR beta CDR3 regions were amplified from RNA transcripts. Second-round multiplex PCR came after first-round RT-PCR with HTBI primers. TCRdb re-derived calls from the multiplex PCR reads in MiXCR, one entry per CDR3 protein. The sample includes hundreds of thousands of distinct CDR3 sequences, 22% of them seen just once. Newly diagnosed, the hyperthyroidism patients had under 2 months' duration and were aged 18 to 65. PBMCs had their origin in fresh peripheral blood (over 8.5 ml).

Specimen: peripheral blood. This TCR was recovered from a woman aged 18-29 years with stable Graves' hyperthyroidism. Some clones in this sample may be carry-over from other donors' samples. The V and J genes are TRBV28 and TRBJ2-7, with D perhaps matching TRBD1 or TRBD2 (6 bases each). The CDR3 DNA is TGTGCCAGCTCAACTCTAGGGGGGAGCAGCACCTACGAGCAGTACTTC. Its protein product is CASSTLGGSSTYEQYF.